These T cell receptor beta chains were read from a single sample in a study of T cell repertoires in aging, cancer and after chemotherapy. TCRdb fed the multiplex PCR reads into MiXCR, producing one record per CDR3 protein. The data contain some 9,300 distinct CDR3 sequences, roughly 40% of them singletons. Sequenced material: blood. Receptor source: a human donor in good health. Each CDR3 is given with its conserved first and last residue. A D gene is named only where the DNA matches it firmly. Clone sizes are given selectively: once, few, many, or a class where the clone is expanded.

clone size | J gene | D gene | V gene | CDR3 DNA | CDR3 protein
medium-sized | TRBJ1-2 | . | TRBV6-5 | TGTGCCAGCAGTGTGACACCAAACTATGGCTACACCTTC | CASSVTPNYGYTF
. | TRBJ1-1 | TRBD1 | TRBV18 | TGTGCCAGCTCACCCGGACAGGGGTACACTGAAGCTTTCTTT | CASSPGQGYTEAFF
few | TRBJ1-2 | . | TRBV20-1 | TGCAGTGCTAGTACACCGTCTAACTATGGCTACACCTTC | CSASTPSNYGYTF
few | TRBJ2-7 | TRBD1 | TRBV5-4 | TGTGCCAGCAGCACCCGGACAGGGGGGAACTACGAGCAGTACTTC | CASSTRTGGNYEQYF
few | TRBJ2-7 | TRBD1 | TRBV5-6 | TGTGCCAGCAGCTCCAGGGACAGGGGGTCGCTCTACGAGCAGTACTTC | CASSSRDRGSLYEQYF
few | TRBJ1-2 | . | TRBV27 | TGTGCCAGCAGTTTATCGGGTGGGGGGCTGATTGACTATGGCTACACCTTC | CASSLSGGGLIDYGYTF
. | TRBJ2-3 | . | TRBV27 | TGTGCCAGCAGTTTATATCGACGGGGCGCAGATACGCAGTATTTT | CASSLYRRGADTQYF
. | TRBJ1-6 | . | TRBV6-6 | TGTGCCAGCAGCTATGGGGGCTATAATTCACCCCTCCACTTT | CASSYGGYNSPLHF
. | TRBJ2-2 | TRBD1 | TRBV19 | TGTGCCAGTAGGGGGGGGACAGGGATCGCAACCGGGGAGCTGTTTTTT | CASRGGTGIATGELFF
. | TRBJ1-1 | . | TRBV6-5 | TGTGCCAGCAGTTACTCGGACATTCCAGTGACTGAAGCTTTCTTT | CASSYSDIPVTEAFF
. | TRBJ1-2 | TRBD1 | TRBV20-1 | TGCAGTGCGCGGGACAGGGCTAACTATGGCTACACCTTC | CSARDRANYGYTF
. | TRBJ1-2 | TRBD1 | TRBV5-1 | TGCGCCAGCAGCTTGGTGGAGACAGGGGGCTTTGGGGGCTACACCTTC | CASSLVETGGFGGYTF
few | TRBJ2-3 | . | TRBV12-3/TRBV12-4 | TGTGCCAGCAGTTACCTCCTGACAGATACGCAGTATTTT | CASSYLLTDTQYF
few | TRBJ2-1 | . | TRBV19 | TGTGCCAGTAGTATTGGTGGCTTCAATGAGCAGTTCTTC | CASSIGGFNEQFF
. | TRBJ2-1 | TRBD1 | TRBV10-3 | TGTGCCGTTCGACAGGGAGTCTACGATGAGCAGTTCTTC | CAVRQGVYDEQFF
few | TRBJ2-5 | . | TRBV30 | TGTGCCTGGAGTAGGAACCTCCAAGAGACCCAGTACTTC | CAWSRNLQETQYF
few | TRBJ1-3 | . | TRBV20-1 | TGCAGTGCTAGAAGAAAGTCTGGAAACACCATATATTTT | CSARRKSGNTIYF
few | TRBJ2-6 | . | TRBV12-3/TRBV12-4 | TGTGCCAGCAGTGAGGGCTCTGGGGCCAACGTCCTGACTTTC | CASSEGSGANVLTF
. | TRBJ1-1 | . | TRBV7-9 | TGTGCCAGCAGCGTTCGGGGACAGAACACTGAAGCTTTCTTT | CASSVRGQNTEAFF
. | TRBJ2-3 | . | TRBV12-3/TRBV12-4 | TGTGCCAGCAGCTCCCCGGGTGGGGCAGGGCGCTCTCGCGCAGATACGCAGTATTTT | CASSSPGGAGRSRADTQYF
few | TRBJ1-2 | TRBD1 | TRBV10-2 | TGCGCCAGCAGTTTTGGACAGGGACCCGACTATGGCTACACCTTC | CASSFGQGPDYGYTF
. | TRBJ2-3 | TRBD2 | TRBV4-1 | TGTGCCAGCAGCCACCGGACTAGCGGGGTAACAGATACGCAGTATTTT | CASSHRTSGVTDTQYF
. | TRBJ2-7 | . | TRBV18 | TGTGCCAGCTCACGTGTTTTTGAAGGAACTACCTACGAGCAGTACTTC | CASSRVFEGTTYEQYF
few | TRBJ2-2 | . | TRBV20-1 | TGCAGTGCTAGGCCAATAAGGAATTCCGGGGAGCTGTTTTTT | CSARPIRNSGELFF
. | TRBJ1-2 | TRBD1 | TRBV4-1 | TGCGCCAGCAGCCCAGAGGACAGGGGGCGAAGTGGCTACACCTTC | CASSPEDRGRSGYTF
. | TRBJ2-5 | . | TRBV6-5 | TGTGCCACCCCGGGGGAGCGGCAAGAGACCCAGTACTTC | CATPGERQETQYF
. | TRBJ1-3 | . | TRBV12-3/TRBV12-4 | TGTGCCAGCAGCCGGGGGCCTGGAAACACCATATATTTT | CASSRGPGNTIYF
. | TRBJ2-1 | . | TRBV12-3/TRBV12-4 | TGTGCCAGCAGTTTAGAGGGGGAGGCCCGGAGGAATGAGCAGTTCTTC | CASSLEGEARRNEQFF
. | TRBJ2-1 | TRBD2 | TRBV4-2 | TGTGCCAGCAGCCAGCCCTCCGGGACTAGGGGCAATGAGCAGTTCTTC | CASSQPSGTRGNEQFF
. | TRBJ1-3 | . | TRBV20-1 | TGCAGTGCTAGCGATAGTGACACCTCTGGAAACACCATATATTTT | CSASDSDTSGNTIYF
medium-sized | TRBJ1-2 | . | TRBV29-1 | TGCAGCGTTGTCTACGCGGGCGACTATGGCTACACCTTC | CSVVYAGDYGYTF
. | TRBJ2-3 | . | TRBV6-4 | TGTGCCAGCAGTGAAGGGGGGGGGCAAACAGATACGCAGTATTTT | CASSEGGGQTDTQYF
few | TRBJ2-7 | . | TRBV7-9 | TGTGCCAGCAGCCCCCGAGTGGGCAGGATTTACGAGCAGTACTTC | CASSPRVGRIYEQYF